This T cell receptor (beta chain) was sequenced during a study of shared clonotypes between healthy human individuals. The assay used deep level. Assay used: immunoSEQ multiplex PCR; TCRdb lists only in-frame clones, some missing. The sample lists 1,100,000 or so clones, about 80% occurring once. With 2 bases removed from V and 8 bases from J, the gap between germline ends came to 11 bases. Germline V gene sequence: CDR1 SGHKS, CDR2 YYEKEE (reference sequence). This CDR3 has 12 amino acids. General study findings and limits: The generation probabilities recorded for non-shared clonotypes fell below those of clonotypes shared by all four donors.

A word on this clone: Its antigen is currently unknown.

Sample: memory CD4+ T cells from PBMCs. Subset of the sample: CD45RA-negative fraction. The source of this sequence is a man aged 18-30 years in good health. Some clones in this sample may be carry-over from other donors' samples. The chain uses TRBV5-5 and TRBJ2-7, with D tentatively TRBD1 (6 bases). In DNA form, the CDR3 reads TGTGCCAGCAGCTTTGGACAGACCCAGCAGTACTTC. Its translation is CASSFGQTQQYF.